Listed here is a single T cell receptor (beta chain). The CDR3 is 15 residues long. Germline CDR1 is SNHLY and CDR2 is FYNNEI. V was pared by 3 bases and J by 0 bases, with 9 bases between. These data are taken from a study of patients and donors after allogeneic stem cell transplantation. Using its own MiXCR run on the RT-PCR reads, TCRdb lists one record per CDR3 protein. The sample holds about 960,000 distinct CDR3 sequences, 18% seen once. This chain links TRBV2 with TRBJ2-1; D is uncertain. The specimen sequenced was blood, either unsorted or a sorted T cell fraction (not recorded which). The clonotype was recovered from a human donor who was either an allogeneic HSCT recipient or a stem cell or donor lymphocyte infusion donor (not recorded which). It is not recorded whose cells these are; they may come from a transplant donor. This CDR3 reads CASSETFSSYNEQFF. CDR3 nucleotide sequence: TGTGCCAGCAGTGAGACGTTTAGCTCCTACAATGAGCAGTTCTTC.